This entry describes one TCR beta chain. The sample comes from a study of CD8 T cells in Susac syndrome. Study-level background: Patients with Susac syndrome, at blood draw, were therapy-naive, on corticosteroids, or on intravenous immunoglobulin alone.

Germline trimming cut 7 bases from V and 2 bases from J; bases unmatched to any gene: 9. This CDR3 comprises 15 residues. Germline V gene data show CDR1 as MNHNS and CDR2 as SASEGT. Patients with Susac syndrome met the recently defined diagnostic criteria for definite or probable disease. TEMRA cells underwent FACS enrichment and CD8+ and CD4+ T cells underwent negative isolation. Random hexamers served to reverse transcribe about 0.5 to 1 ug RNA. An immunoSEQ multiplex PCR amplified TCR beta CDR3 over 54 Vbeta and 13 Jbeta. TCRdb called the immunoSEQ multiplex PCR reads again in MiXCR, with one record for every CDR3 protein. The table includes more than 150,000 distinct CDR3 sequences, 95% detected once.

This sequence originates from a human donor with Susac syndrome. The sample was CD4+ T cells from PBMCs. The V gene is TRBV6-1, the J gene TRBJ2-5, with 8 bases fitting TRBD1. Here the CDR3 DNA reads TGTGCCAGCAACCCCGGACAGGGCGGTCAAGAGACCCAGTACTTC. Translation: CASNPGQGGQETQYF.